Each of the 26 T cell receptor beta chains below was sequenced from the same sample in a study of T cell changes during pregnancy in multiple sclerosis. The protocol was immunoSEQ multiplex PCR, while the TCRdb copy is restricted to in-frame clones and leaves out a portion. Seen here are roughly 57,000 clones, roughly 90% observed once, and the top ten hold 0.64%. Source: CD4+ T cells from peripheral blood mononuclear cells, taken after pregnancy. Receptors originate from a female donor with multiple sclerosis, enrolled in a pregnancy study.

The chain combines TRBV2 with TRBJ1-1; D not resolved. V lost 5 bases to trimming and J lost 4 bases, with 8 bases between them. The CDR3 loop spans 12 amino acids. Germline V gene lookup returns CDR1 SNHLY and CDR2 FYNNEI. CDR3 sequence: CASSLDFTEAFF. The DNA for the CDR3 is TGTGCCAGCAGTCTAGATTTCACTGAAGCTTTCTTT.

This clone was seen a handful of times. The chain links TRBV2 to TRBJ2-7; D perhaps matches TRBD1 (6 bases). This CDR3 is built from 15 residues. Deletions cut 6 bases from V and 0 bases from J, with 15 bases between. The germline V gene has CDR1 SNHLY and CDR2 FYNNEI. The CDR3 DNA follows: TGTGCCAGCAGCGCTCGGACAGTGAGCTCCTACGAGCAGTACTTC. This encodes CASSARTVSSYEQYF. Full variable domain (remainder filled in from reference TRBV2 and TRBJ2-7): EPEVTQTPSHQVTQMGQEVILRCVPISNHLYFYWYRQILGQKVEFLVSFYNNEISEKSEIFDDQFSVERPDGSNFTLKIRSTKLEDSAMYFCASSARTVSSYEQYFGPGTRLTVT.

The chain combines TRBV6-4 with TRBJ2-1; D gene unclear. Germline values: CDR1 MRHNA, CDR2 SNTAGT. The CDR3 has 15 residues. Trimming stripped 6 bases from V and 0 bases from J, with 12 bases between. In DNA form, the CDR3 reads TGTGCCAGCAGAGTTGGTCCGAGCTCCTACAATGAGCAGTTCTTC. Amino acids: CASRVGPSSYNEQFF.

The V gene is TRBV6-5, the J gene TRBJ1-2; 9 nucleotides agree with TRBD1. The CDR3 spans 13 residues. CDR1 is MNHEY and CDR2 is SVGAGI in the germline V gene. V dropped 10 bases and J dropped 7; count of bases not matched to a gene: 10. CDR3: CATFGTGRFGYTF. CDR3 DNA sequence: TGTGCCACCTTCGGGACAGGGCGCTTTGGCTACACCTTC.

The genes are TRBV19 and TRBJ1-3; the match to TRBD1 covers 9 bases. V lost 7 bases and J lost 5; bases outside the gene matches: 6. The CDR3 is 14 residues long. The germline V gene encodes CDR1 LNHDA and CDR2 SQIVND (reference sequence). The chain's CDR3 is CASNRDRERNTIYF. The CDR3 coding sequence is TGTGCCAGTAACAGGGACAGGGAAAGAAACACCATATATTTT.

This chain joins TRBV4-1 and TRBJ2-5; D may be TRBD1 (6 bases). CDR1 is MGHRA and CDR2 is YSYEKL in the germline V gene. The CDR3 contains 16 residues. Trimming shortened V by 0 bases and J by 1 base, and 12 bases separated the two germline ends. CDR3 amino acids: CASSQDSAGAQETQYF. DNA of the CDR3: TGCGCCAGCAGCCAAGACTCTGCAGGGGCCCAAGAGACCCAGTACTTC.

The gene calls are TRBV7-2 and TRBJ2-2, with D unresolved. Trimming removed 1 base at V and 7 bases at J, with 7 bases between. Germline V CDR1 and CDR2: SGHTA, FQGNSA. The CDR3 runs 13 residues. In DNA, the CDR3 is TGTGCCAGCAGCTTAGTTACTCGCGGGGAGCTGTTTTTT. Residues: CASSLVTRGELFF.

There are a few counts of this clone. The chain links TRBV14 to TRBJ2-2, with 7 bases matching TRBD2. With V trimmed by 4 bases and J by 4 bases, 6 bases remained unmatched. The CDR3 sequence is 15 residues long. Germline V gene lookup returns CDR1 SGHDN and CDR2 FVKESK. In DNA form, the CDR3 reads TGTGCCAGCAGCCCCGGGAGGCCCAGCACCGGGGAGCTGTTTTTT. It specifies CASSPGRPSTGELFF. The complete variable domain, with remaining parts taken from reference TRBV14 and TRBJ2-2, reads EAGVTQFPSHSVIEKGQTVTLRCDPISGHDNLYWYRRVMGKEIKFLLHFVKESKQDESGMPNNRFLAERTGGTYSTLKVQPAELEDSGVYFCASSPGRPSTGELFFGEGSRLTVL.

The CDR3 reads CASSRLGGELFF. Here the CDR3 DNA reads TGTGCCAGCAGTCGACTCGGCGGGGAGCTGTTTTTT. This chain links TRBV5-6 with TRBJ2-2; D unclear. From germline, CDR1 is SGHDT and CDR2 YYEEEE. V lost 5 bases and J lost 7, with 9 bases in between. This CDR3 contains 12 residues.

This chain uses TRBV9 with TRBJ2-5, with 9 bases matching TRBD2. The J segment lost 5 bases and the V segment lost 3 bases, leaving 8 bases of the junction unmatched. CDR3 length equals 15 residues. Per the germline V gene, CDR1 is SGDLS and CDR2 is YYNGEE. In DNA form, the CDR3 reads TGTGCCAGCAGCGGGGGGACTAGCATGTCGGAGACCCAGTACTTC. This translates into CASSGGTSMSETQYF.

CDR3 protein: CASSYGQGTTEAFF. Written as DNA, the CDR3 is TGTGCCAGCAGCTACGGACAGGGCACCACTGAAGCTTTCTTT. V gene TRBV7-2 combines with J gene TRBJ1-1; 8 nucleotides line up with TRBD1. Trimming took 4 bases from V and 4 from J; bases not matched to a gene: 5. CDR1 and CDR2 (germline): SGHTA, FQGNSA. The CDR3 consists of 14 residues.

CDR3 residues: CASSGGRSSSGNTIYF. The CDR3, as DNA: TGTGCCAGCAGTGGAGGGCGGTCCAGCTCTGGAAACACCATATATTTT. This chain links TRBV9 with TRBJ1-3; D uncertain. The CDR3 length is 16 residues. Trimming removed 5 bases from V and 0 bases from J, with 15 bases in between. Germline lookup yields CDR1 SGDLS and CDR2 YYNGEE.

This chain joins TRBV10-1 and TRBJ1-4, with D maybe TRBD1 (5 bases). The CDR3 spans 14 residues. CDR1 is WNHNN, CDR2 SYGVQD, per germline (reference sequence). Trimming shortened V by 4 bases and J by 5 bases, and 11 bases separated the two germline ends. This CDR3 reads CASSGGGVNEKLFF. CDR3 coding DNA: TGCGCCAGCAGTGGGGGGGGAGTAAATGAAAAACTGTTTTTT.

This chain links TRBV7-2 with TRBJ2-7; 12 positions agree with TRBD2. The germline gives CDR1 SGHTA, CDR2 FQGNSA. V trimming: 6 bases; J trimming: 2 bases; junction bases outside the gene matches: 5. The CDR3 loop spans 15 amino acids. The CDR3 nucleotides read TGTGCCAGCAGTCCGACTAGCGGGGGTCCCTACGAGCAGTACTTC. Its protein is CASSPTSGGPYEQYF.

The rearrangement links TRBV18 to TRBJ1-2; the D gene is possibly TRBD1 (6 bases). This CDR3 comprises 15 residues. Germline V gene data show CDR1 as KGHSH and CDR2 as LQKENI. V gave up 1 base and J gave up 6 bases, with 15 bases separating them. CDR3 region: CASSPRAGGPDGYTF. CDR3 sequence (DNA): TGTGCCAGCTCACCACGAGCGGGGGGGCCGGATGGCTACACCTTC.

V gene TRBV6-1 combines with J gene TRBJ1-2; 8 nucleotides match TRBD1. V gave up 10 bases and J gave up 1 base; unmatched junction bases: 20. This CDR3 spans 18 amino acids. Germline values: CDR1 MNHNS, CDR2 SASEGT. The CDR3: CATTEAFHQGASNYGYTF. DNA for the CDR3: TGTGCCACCACCGAAGCCTTTCATCAGGGGGCCAGTAACTATGGCTACACCTTC.

This chain uses TRBV13 with TRBJ1-4, with D maybe TRBD1 (6 bases). CDR1 PRHDT and CDR2 FYEKMQ come from the germline V gene (reference sequence). The CDR3 is 16 amino acids. Trimming stripped 2 bases from V and 3 bases from J, with 13 bases between. DNA for the CDR3: TGTGCCAGCAGCTTACGCATGGACAGAGCTAATGAAAAACTGTTTTTT. This sequence encodes CASSLRMDRANEKLFF.

This clone is a singleton in its sample. CDR3 protein: CASSRSPSGDYEQYF. The CDR3 DNA sequence: TGTGCCAGCAGCCGTTCCCCTAGCGGGGATTACGAGCAGTACTTC. The J gene is TRBJ2-7, the V gene TRBV5-4, with 9 bases lining up with TRBD2. V was pared by 4 bases and J by 4 bases, with 9 bases of the junction left unmatched. This CDR3 is 15 amino acids long. Looked up from germline, CDR1 is SGHNT and CDR2 is YYREEE (reference sequence).

The chain is built from TRBV29-1 and TRBJ2-7; perhaps TRBD2 as D (6 bases). V was shortened by 7 bases and J by 3 bases, with 16 bases between the two germline ends. CDR3 size: 13 residues. The germline V gene has CDR1 SQVTM and CDR2 ANQGSEA. CDR3 sequence (DNA): TGCAGCGGGTCCCGACCCGGGGGCTACGAGCAGTACTTC. Amino acids: CSGSRPGGYEQYF.

The V gene is TRBV10-3, the J gene TRBJ2-6; the match to TRBD2 covers 7 bases. The V gene's germline CDR1 is ENHRY and CDR2 SYGVKD. Trimming cost V 0 bases and J 2 bases; bases outside gene matches: 1. The CDR3 runs 16 residues. CDR3 in amino acids: CAISESAGAGANVLTF. The CDR3 nucleotides are TGTGCCATCAGTGAGTCTGCGGGAGCTGGGGCCAACGTCCTGACTTTC.

This CDR3 is CASSVAASGTDTQYF. For the CDR3, the DNA is TGTGCCAGCAGCGTAGCCGCGAGTGGCACAGATACGCAGTATTTT. The chain couples TRBV9 to TRBJ2-3; D is undetermined. Per germline, CDR1 SGDLS and CDR2 YYNGEE. V was trimmed by 0 bases and J by 1 base, leaving 9 bases between them. The CDR3 contains 15 residues.

This clone appeared a single time. This rearrangement joins TRBV6-6 to TRBJ1-2, with D unresolved. Between the trimmed V and J ends, which lost 0 bases and 9 bases, there was a span of 8 bases. The CDR3 length is 12 residues. Germline V gene sequence: CDR1 MNHNY, CDR2 SVGAGI (reference sequence). The CDR3, as DNA: TGTGCCAGCAGTTACTCGAGCGCTAGCTACACCTTC. Translating it yields CASSYSSASYTF.

This clone has a handful of counts. V usage is TRBV30 and J usage is TRBJ1-3, with D unclear. The CDR3 has 14 amino acids. Germline lookup yields CDR1 GTSNPN and CDR2 SVGIG (reference sequence). The V gene lost 2 bases and the J gene lost 0 bases, with 8 bases spanning the gap. The chain's CDR3 is CAWSFSSSGNTIYF. DNA of the CDR3: TGTGCCTGGAGTTTCTCCAGCTCTGGAAACACCATATATTTT.

The V and J genes are TRBV6-1 and TRBJ1-5, with a possible D match to TRBD1 (5 bases). V was pared by 1 base and J by 5 bases, with 24 bases between. The germline gives CDR1 MNHNS, CDR2 SASEGT. The CDR3 is 19 amino acids. The CDR3 coding sequence is TGTGCCAGCAGTGAAGTCCTTTGGAGGGGAATCACCGGGGATCAGCCCCAGCATTTT. Translating it yields CASSEVLWRGITGDQPQHF.

The rearrangement uses TRBV5-1 and TRBJ2-7; D may be TRBD2 (6 bases). Germline V CDR1 and CDR2: SGHRS, YFSETQ. CDR3 length: 15 residues. The V end lost 4 bases, the J end lost 0 bases, and 14 bases lay between the germline ends. CDR3 loop: CASSRQPGLSYEQYF. The CDR3 nucleotides are TGCGCCAGCAGCCGTCAACCGGGACTCTCCTACGAGCAGTACTTC.

The V and J genes are TRBV6-1 and TRBJ2-7; 9 nucleotides match TRBD1. The ends lost 9 bases at V and 7 bases at J; junction bases unmatched: 13. The CDR3 contains 14 residues. Germline CDR1 is MNHNS and CDR2 is SASEGT. The CDR3 protein is CASSLGTGRREQYF. CDR3 bases: TGTGCCAGTAGTCTTGGGACAGGGCGGCGGGAGCAGTACTTC.